Listed below are T cell receptor beta chains from one sample, sequenced in a study of cytomegalovirus exposure and HLA in healthy donors. The data were produced by immunoSEQ multiplex PCR, yet TCRdb's version contains in-frame clones alone and is incomplete. The data hold 120,000 to 150,000 clones, with around 65% observed a single time. The sample taken for sequencing was PBMCs. The receptors were gathered from an older woman in good health and CMV-seronegative. Both conserved end residues are part of each CDR3. Each record gives: J gene, V gene, D gene, clone size, CDR3 DNA, CDR3 protein. A D gene is named only where the DNA matches it firmly. Clone size appears in some rows only: once, few, many, or a class for an expanded clone.

TRBJ2-7 TRBV5-1 - - TGCGCCAGCAGCCCCGAAAGTGGGGCAGGCCACGAGCAGTACTTC CASSPESGAGHEQYF
TRBJ2-6 TRBV5-6 TRBD1 - TGTGCCAGCAAACAGGGGGCGCTTGGGGCCAACGTCCTGACTTTC CASKQGALGANVLTF
TRBJ1-5 TRBV27 - few TGTGCCAGCAGTTTATCGAGGGGGGGTGGTCAGCCCCAGCATTTT CASSLSRGGGQPQHF
TRBJ2-3 TRBV7-3 TRBD2 - TGTGCCAGCAGCCGTAGCGGGACGGGGGATACGCAGTATTTT CASSRSGTGDTQYF
TRBJ1-1 TRBV4-3 - few TGCGCCAGCAGCCGGGGGGTGAACACTGAAGCTTTCTTT CASSRGVNTEAFF
TRBJ2-2 TRBV7-3 - - TGTGCCAGCACCCAAGGCGGCACCGGGGAGCTGTTTTTT CASTQGGTGELFF
TRBJ1-4 TRBV11-2 TRBD1 - TGTGCCAGCAGCTTAGGAGACAGGGGTGAAAAACTGTTTTTT CASSLGDRGEKLFF
TRBJ1-2 TRBV18 - few TGTGCCAGCTCACCGAGGCATGATACAGGCAGGGATGGCTACACCTTC CASSPRHDTGRDGYTF
TRBJ2-3 TRBV10-2 - - TGCGCCAGCAGTGAGGGGCGTTTCATCAATACGCAGTATTTT CASSEGRFINTQYF
TRBJ1-2 TRBV5-5 - - TGTGCCAGCCGCGGACAGTTTGGGGCTACTAGGTATGGCTACACCTTC CASRGQFGATRYGYTF
TRBJ2-3 TRBV5-1 TRBD1 - TGCGCCAGCAGCTCGGACAGGAGCCGGACAGATACGCAGTATTTT CASSSDRSRTDTQYF
TRBJ2-3 TRBV7-2 TRBD2 - TGTGCCAGCAGCTTACATAGCGGGGGGGCTACAGATACGCAGTATTTT CASSLHSGGATDTQYF
TRBJ1-5 TRBV28 - once TGTGCCAGCAGTTTAGGGCAATGGAATCAGCCCCAGCATTTT CASSLGQWNQPQHF
TRBJ2-1 TRBV5-6 TRBD2 - TGTGCCAGCAGCCGCTCCGGGACTAGGGATGAGCAGTTCTTC CASSRSGTRDEQFF
TRBJ2-5 TRBV9 TRBD2 - TGTGCCAGCAGCGTAGGGGTGATGAGCGGGGGCCACCAAGAGACCCAGTACTTC CASSVGVMSGGHQETQYF
TRBJ2-2 TRBV4-2 TRBD1 - TGTGCCAGCAGCCAAGGACAGGGGGGATCCGGGGAGCTGTTTTTT CASSQGQGGSGELFF
TRBJ2-5 TRBV18 - - TGTGCCAGCTCACCGATCTATCAAGAGACCCAGTACTTC CASSPIYQETQYF
TRBJ1-1 TRBV5-4 TRBD1 - TGTGCCAGCAGCTTGGCAGGGGGGCACACTGAAGCTTTCTTT CASSLAGGHTEAFF
TRBJ2-1 TRBV28 - - TGTGCCAGCAGTCCTATTGGTACCTCCTACAATGAGCAGTTCTTC CASSPIGTSYNEQFF
TRBJ2-1 TRBV10-1 - few TGCGCCAGCAGTGACCAGGGGCGGGGGAAACCCTCCTCCTACAATGAGCAGTTCTTC CASSDQGRGKPSSYNEQFF
TRBJ2-1 TRBV28 TRBD2 - TGTGCCAGCAGACAGGAGCGGGAGTCCTACAATGAGCAGTTCTTC CASRQERESYNEQFF
TRBJ2-5 TRBV29-1 TRBD2 - TGCAGCGTCGATAGCGGGACACAAGAGACCCAGTACTTC CSVDSGTQETQYF
TRBJ2-5 TRBV7-7 TRBD2 - TGTGCTAGCAGCTTAGGCAGCGGGACTAGCGTGGAGACCCAGTACTTC CASSLGSGTSVETQYF
TRBJ2-1 TRBV6-5 TRBD1 - TGTGCCAGCAGCACCACAGGGGACAATGAGCAGTTCTTC CASSTTGDNEQFF
TRBJ1-1 TRBV5-1 TRBD1 few TGCGCCAGCAGCTTGGCCGGGACAGGGAACACTGAAGCTTTCTTT CASSLAGTGNTEAFF
TRBJ1-3 TRBV19 - - TGTGCCAGACAGAGGGTCAGCACCATATATTTT CARQRVSTIYF
TRBJ2-3 TRBV18 TRBD2 few TGTGCCAGCTCACCAAGGCCTAGCGGGGCAGGATCGGATACGCAGTATTTT CASSPRPSGAGSDTQYF
TRBJ1-5 TRBV12-2 - - TGTGCAAGTCGCTTAGCACACCACAATCAGCCCCAGCATTTT CASRLAHHNQPQHF
TRBJ1-2 TRBV7-9 - - TGTTCCAGCAGGAGGGACTCTAACTATGGCTACACCTTC CSSRRDSNYGYTF
TRBJ1-3 TRBV7-2 TRBD1 - TGTGCCAGCAGCATCGACAGGGTCGGAAACACCATATATTTT CASSIDRVGNTIYF
TRBJ2-7 TRBV27 TRBD2 - TGTGCCAGCAGTTTCCAAGCGGGGGCTGGGTACGAGCAGTACTTC CASSFQAGAGYEQYF
TRBJ1-5 TRBV5-8 TRBD1 - TGTGCCAGCAGCTCCTCTACAGGGGCCAACAATCAGCCCCAGCATTTT CASSSSTGANNQPQHF
TRBJ2-7 TRBV10-1 TRBD1 - TGCGCCAGCAGTGTCCTGGGACAGGGGGGCTCCTACGAGCAGTACTTC CASSVLGQGGSYEQYF
TRBJ1-5 TRBV4-2 - - TGTGCCAGCAGCCAAGAGACTAATAGCAATCAGCCCCAGCATTTT CASSQETNSNQPQHF
TRBJ1-1 TRBV19 TRBD1 once TGTGCCAGTAGTATACTGGCAGGGGGCGCAGGCGCTGAAGCTTTCTTT CASSILAGGAGAEAFF
TRBJ2-1 TRBV30 TRBD1 - TGTGCCTGGAGTCCACCCACACCCCCCGACAGGGACCTAATAAACAATGAGCAGTTCTTC CAWSPPTPPDRDLINNEQFF
TRBJ1-5 TRBV6-6 - - TGTGCCAGCAGTGGGGGGACGGGGAGCAATCAGCCCCAGCATTTT CASSGGTGSNQPQHF
TRBJ2-3 TRBV4-3 TRBD1 few TGCGCCAGCAGCCAAGATTGGACAGGGGTCGCAGATACGCAGTATTTT CASSQDWTGVADTQYF
TRBJ2-7 TRBV7-9 TRBD2 once TGTTCCAGCAGCTTTGCTAGCGGTTCCTACGAGCAGTACTTC CSSSFASGSYEQYF
TRBJ1-1 TRBV5-1 TRBD1 - TGCGCCAGCAGCCCGGCCCGGACAGGTCACACTGAAGCTTTCTTT CASSPARTGHTEAFF
TRBJ2-1 TRBV7-9 TRBD2 - TGTGCCAGCAGCCCCCCCACGATAGCGGGGTTAGGTGAGCAGTTCTTC CASSPPTIAGLGEQFF
TRBJ2-2 TRBV6-5 - few TGTGCCAGCAGCCGCCGGGGTTCCACCGGGGAGCTGTTTTTT CASSRRGSTGELFF
TRBJ2-7 TRBV7-9 - - TGTGCCAGCAGCTTAAGTGTGCAGAACGAGCAGTACTTC CASSLSVQNEQYF
TRBJ2-5 TRBV27 TRBD2 once TGTGCCAGCAGTCCGGGGACTAGGGGAGAGACCCAGTACTTC CASSPGTRGETQYF
TRBJ1-2 TRBV5-1 TRBD1 - TGCGCCAGCAGCTACGACAGGGAGGATGGCTACACCTTC CASSYDREDGYTF